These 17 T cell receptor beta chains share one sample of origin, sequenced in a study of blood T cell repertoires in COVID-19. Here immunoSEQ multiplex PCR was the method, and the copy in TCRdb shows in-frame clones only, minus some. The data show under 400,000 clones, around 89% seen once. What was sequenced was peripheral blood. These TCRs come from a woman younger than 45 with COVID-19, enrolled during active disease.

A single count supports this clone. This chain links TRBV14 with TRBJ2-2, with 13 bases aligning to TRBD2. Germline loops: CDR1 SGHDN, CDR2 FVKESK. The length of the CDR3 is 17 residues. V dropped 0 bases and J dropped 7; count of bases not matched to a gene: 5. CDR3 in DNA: TGTGCCAGCAGCCAAGATTTGACTAGCGGGGGGTTCGGGGAGCTGTTTTTT. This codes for CASSQDLTSGGFGELFF.

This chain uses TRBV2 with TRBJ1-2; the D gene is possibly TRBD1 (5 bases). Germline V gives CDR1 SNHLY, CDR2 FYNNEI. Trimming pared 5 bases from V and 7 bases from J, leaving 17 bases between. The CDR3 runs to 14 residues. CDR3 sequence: CASSLSTGSRGYTF. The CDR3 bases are TGTGCCAGCAGTTTGTCAACAGGTTCCCGTGGCTACACCTTC.

For the CDR3, the DNA is TGTGCCAGCAACCGGGACAGGACGTCACCCCTCCACTTT. Translated, it gives CASNRDRTSPLHF. The chain employs TRBV2 and TRBJ1-6, with 8 nucleotides matching TRBD1. Germline V gene sequence: CDR1 SNHLY, CDR2 FYNNEI. The trim removed 7 bases at V and 10 bases at J, leaving 6 bases unmatched. The length of the CDR3 is 13 residues.

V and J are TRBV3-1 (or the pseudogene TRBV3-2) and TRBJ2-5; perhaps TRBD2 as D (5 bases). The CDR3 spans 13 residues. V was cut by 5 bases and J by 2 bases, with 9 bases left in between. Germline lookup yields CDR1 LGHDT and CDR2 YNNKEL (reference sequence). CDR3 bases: TGTGCCAGCAGCGGACTGGGACAAGAGACCCAGTACTTC. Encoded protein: CASSGLGQETQYF.

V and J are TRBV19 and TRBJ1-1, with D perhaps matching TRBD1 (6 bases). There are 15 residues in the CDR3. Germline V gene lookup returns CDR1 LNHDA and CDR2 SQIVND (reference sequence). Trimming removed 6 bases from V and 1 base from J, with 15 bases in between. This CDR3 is CASRVMTGSNTEAFF. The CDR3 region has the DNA TGTGCCAGTAGGGTGATGACAGGCTCGAACACTGAAGCTTTCTTT.

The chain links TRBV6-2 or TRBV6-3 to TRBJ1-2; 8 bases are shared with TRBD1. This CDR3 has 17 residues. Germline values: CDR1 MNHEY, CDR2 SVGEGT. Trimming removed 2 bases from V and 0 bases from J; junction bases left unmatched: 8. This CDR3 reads CASSYPGGDLPNYGYTF. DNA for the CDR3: TGTGCCAGCAGTTACCCAGGGGGCGACCTTCCTAACTATGGCTACACCTTC.

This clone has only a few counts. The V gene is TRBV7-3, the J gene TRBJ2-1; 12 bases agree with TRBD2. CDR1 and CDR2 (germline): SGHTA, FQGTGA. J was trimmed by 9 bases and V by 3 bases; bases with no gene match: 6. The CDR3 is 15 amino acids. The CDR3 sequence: CASSLIGLAGTEQFF. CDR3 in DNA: TGTGCCAGCAGCTTGATAGGACTAGCGGGGACTGAGCAGTTCTTC.

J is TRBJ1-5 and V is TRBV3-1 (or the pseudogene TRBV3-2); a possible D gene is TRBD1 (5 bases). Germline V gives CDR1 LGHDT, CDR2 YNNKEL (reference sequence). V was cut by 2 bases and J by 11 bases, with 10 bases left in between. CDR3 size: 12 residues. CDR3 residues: CASSQLGQAQHF. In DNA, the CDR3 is TGTGCCAGCAGCCAATTGGGGCAAGCCCAGCATTTT.

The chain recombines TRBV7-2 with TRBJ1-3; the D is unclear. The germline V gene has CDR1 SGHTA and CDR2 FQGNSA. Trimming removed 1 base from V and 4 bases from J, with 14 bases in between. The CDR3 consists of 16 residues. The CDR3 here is CASSLDGQTKGNTIYF. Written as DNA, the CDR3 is TGTGCCAGCAGCTTAGACGGTCAGACTAAAGGAAACACCATATATTTT.

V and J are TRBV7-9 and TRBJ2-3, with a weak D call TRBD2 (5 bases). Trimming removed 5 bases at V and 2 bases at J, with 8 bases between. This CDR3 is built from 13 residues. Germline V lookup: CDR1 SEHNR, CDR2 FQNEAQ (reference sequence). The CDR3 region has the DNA TGTGCCAGCAGCAGCCGGGACACAGATACGCAGTATTTT. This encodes CASSSRDTDTQYF. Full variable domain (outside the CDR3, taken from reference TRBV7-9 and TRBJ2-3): DTGVSQNPRHKITKRGQNVTFRCDPISEHNRLYWYRQTLGQGPEFLTYFQNEAQLEKSRLLSDRFSAERPKGSFSTLEIQRTEQGDSAMYLCASSSRDTDTQYFGPGTRLTVL.

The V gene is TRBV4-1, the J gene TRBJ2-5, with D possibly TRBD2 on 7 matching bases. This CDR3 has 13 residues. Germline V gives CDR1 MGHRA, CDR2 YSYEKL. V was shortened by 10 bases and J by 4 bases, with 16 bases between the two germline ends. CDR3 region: CATRGEGGETQYF. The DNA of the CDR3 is TGCGCCACCCGCGGGGAGGGGGGAGAGACCCAGTACTTC.

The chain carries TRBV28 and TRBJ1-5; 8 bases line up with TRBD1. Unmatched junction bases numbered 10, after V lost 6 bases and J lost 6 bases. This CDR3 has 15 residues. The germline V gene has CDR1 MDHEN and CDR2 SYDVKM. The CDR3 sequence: CASSPRTGSTQPQHF. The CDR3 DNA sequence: TGTGCCAGCAGCCCGCGGACAGGGTCGACTCAGCCCCAGCATTTT.

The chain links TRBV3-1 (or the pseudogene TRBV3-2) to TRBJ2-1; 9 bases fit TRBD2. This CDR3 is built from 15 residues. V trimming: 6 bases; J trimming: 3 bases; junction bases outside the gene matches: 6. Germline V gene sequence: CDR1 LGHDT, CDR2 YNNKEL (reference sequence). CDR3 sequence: CASRNSGGVYNEQFF. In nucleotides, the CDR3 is TGTGCCAGCAGAAATAGCGGGGGCGTCTACAATGAGCAGTTCTTC.

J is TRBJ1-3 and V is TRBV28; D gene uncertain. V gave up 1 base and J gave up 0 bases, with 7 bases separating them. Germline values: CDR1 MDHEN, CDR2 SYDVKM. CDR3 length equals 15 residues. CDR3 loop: CASSLSKSSGNTIYF. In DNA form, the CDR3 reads TGTGCCAGCAGTTTATCTAAAAGCTCTGGAAACACCATATATTTT.

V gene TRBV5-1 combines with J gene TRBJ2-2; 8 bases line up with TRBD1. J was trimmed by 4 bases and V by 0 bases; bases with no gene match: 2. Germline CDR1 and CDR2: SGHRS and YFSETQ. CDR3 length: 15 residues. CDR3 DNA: TGCGCCAGCAGCTTGGCCGGACAGGGCACCGGGGAGCTGTTTTTT. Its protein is CASSLAGQGTGELFF. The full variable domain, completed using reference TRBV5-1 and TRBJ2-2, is KAGVTQTPRYLIKTRGQQVTLSCSPISGHRSVSWYQQTPGQGLQFLFEYFSETQRNKGNFPGRFSGRQFSNSRSEMNVSTLELGDSALYLCASSLAGQGTGELFFGEGSRLTVL.

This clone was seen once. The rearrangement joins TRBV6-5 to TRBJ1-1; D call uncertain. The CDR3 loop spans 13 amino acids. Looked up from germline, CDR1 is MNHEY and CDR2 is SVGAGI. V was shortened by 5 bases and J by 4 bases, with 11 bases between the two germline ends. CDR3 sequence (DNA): TGTGCCAGCAGTACCGCTGGTAGCACTGAAGCTTTCTTT. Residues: CASSTAGSTEAFF.

CDR3 amino acids: CASSLLQPQHF. DNA for the CDR3: TGTGCCAGCAGCTTGCTTCAGCCCCAGCATTTT. The chain couples TRBV5-8 to TRBJ1-5; D gene uncertain. Looked up from germline, CDR1 is SGHTS and CDR2 is YDEGEE. The length of the CDR3 is 11 residues. V was clipped by 1 base and J by 6 bases, with 2 bases between them.